The 30 T cell receptor beta chains listed next were all sequenced from one sample in a study of T cells after yellow fever vaccination. Each CDR3 protein is one row after TCRdb ran MiXCR on the 5' RACE reads. The table shows some 300,000 distinct CDR3 sequences, with 7.5% to 9.5% occurring only once. The sequenced sample was CD4+ T cells sorted from PBMCs, obtained 5 days after the yellow fever booster vaccination. These receptors were obtained from a man between 18 and 29 years old who received the YFV17D yellow fever vaccine.

In its sample, this clonotype was seen many times. CDR3 sequence (DNA): TGTGCCAGCAGCCGCGGGGGCGGGAAATACAATGAGCAGTTCTTC. Its translation is CASSRGGGKYNEQFF. V is TRBV7-2 and J is TRBJ2-1, with D perhaps matching TRBD2 (7 bases). V was pared by 5 bases and J by 4 bases, with 15 bases between. CDR3 size: 15 residues. CDR1 and CDR2 (germline): SGHTA, FQGNSA.

A few counts support this clonotype. V and J are TRBV4-3 and TRBJ1-2, with D uncertain. Germline CDR1 LGHNA, CDR2 YSLEER. The V end was cut by 0 bases, the J end by 4 bases, with 9 bases between. This CDR3 is 14 amino acids long. CDR3 coding DNA: TGCGCCAGCAGCCAAGATATGGCAGTCTATGGCTACACCTTC. Its translation is CASSQDMAVYGYTF.

This clonotype was detected only a few times. The rearrangement links TRBV6-5 to TRBJ1-2, with a possible D match to TRBD1 (6 bases). V lost 0 bases to trimming and J lost 6 bases, with 17 bases between them. The CDR3 is 16 amino acids. Germline V gives CDR1 MNHEY, CDR2 SVGAGI. CDR3 loop: CASSYSKWPGANGYTF. The DNA for the CDR3 is TGTGCCAGCAGTTACTCGAAGTGGCCGGGGGCAAATGGCTACACCTTC.

This clonotype was counted ten times or more. At one end the junction does not follow the germline gene, possibly because of a read error. The V and J genes are TRBV24-1 and TRBJ2-3; tentatively, D is TRBD1 (6 bases). The CDR3 spans 12 residues. The germline gives CDR1 KGHDR, CDR2 SFDVKD. The CDR3 protein is CATSDLEGVPDF. CDR3 nucleotide sequence: TGTGCCACCAGTGATTTGGAGGGGGTTCCGGATTTT.

Many counts were recorded for this clonotype. V gene TRBV12-3 or TRBV12-4 combines with J gene TRBJ1-5; maybe TRBD1 (5 bases). The V end lost 6 bases, the J end lost 6 bases, and 18 bases lay between the germline ends. This CDR3 is 15 amino acids long. CDR3 region: CASSPGWGGPQPQHF. CDR3 DNA: TGTGCCAGCAGCCCCGGGTGGGGGGGACCTCAGCCCCAGCATTTT.

This chain uses TRBV12-3 or TRBV12-4 with TRBJ1-2; D is ambiguous. The CDR3 extends over 13 amino acids. V lost 4 bases and J 4 bases, leaving 10 bases between the germline ends. The CDR3 DNA follows: TGTGCCAGCAGTTCCAACTTGGGCTATGGCTACACCTTC. It translates to CASSSNLGYGYTF.

This clonotype was observed many times. This rearrangement joins TRBV7-2 to TRBJ1-2; D gene uncertain. Looked up from germline, CDR1 is SGHTA and CDR2 is FQGNSA. The CDR3 loop spans 13 amino acids. The V gene lost 5 bases and the J gene lost 8 bases, with 15 bases spanning the gap. The CDR3 sequence: CASSPRGQLGYTF. The CDR3 nucleotides read TGTGCCAGCAGCCCCCGAGGGCAGCTCGGCTACACCTTC.

The chain links TRBV6-1 to TRBJ2-5; 11 positions match TRBD1. The CDR3 runs 14 residues. V gave up 1 base and J gave up 9 bases; unmatched junction bases: 4. CDR1 is MNHNS, CDR2 SASEGT, per germline. CDR3 sequence (DNA): TGTGCCAGCAGTGAAGTACCGGGACAGGGGGCCCAGTACTTC. Translating it yields CASSEVPGQGAQYF.

The chain has TRBV2 and TRBJ1-2, with D tentatively TRBD1 (5 bases). The V end lost 7 bases, the J end lost 6 bases, and 15 bases lay between the germline ends. This CDR3 spans 13 amino acids. CDR1 and CDR2 from the germline V gene are SNHLY and FYNNEI. The CDR3 nucleotides are TGTGCCAGCATCCCATGGGGGAGGGATGGCTACACCTTC. Its translation is CASIPWGRDGYTF.

V usage is TRBV7-2 and J usage is TRBJ2-6; the D is unclear. Trimming took 2 bases from V and 4 from J, leaving 15 bases between them. This CDR3 is built from 17 residues. Germline CDR1 and CDR2: SGHTA and FQGNSA. CDR3 nucleotides: TGTGCCAGCAGCTTAAACGGCCCCCGGGCAGGGGCCAACGTCCTGACTTTC. Translated, it gives CASSLNGPRAGANVLTF.

V usage is TRBV15 and J usage is TRBJ2-5; 7 bases line up with TRBD1. The CDR3 has 15 residues. Germline lookup yields CDR1 LNHNV and CDR2 YYDKDF (reference sequence). Germline trimming cut 0 bases from V and 4 bases from J; bases unmatched to any gene: 5. The CDR3 loop is CATSRDSTGVETQYF. CDR3 in DNA: TGTGCCACCAGCAGAGATAGTACAGGGGTAGAGACCCAGTACTTC.

The rearrangement joins TRBV20-1 to TRBJ1-6; D gene unclear. Trimming shortened V by 1 base and J by 7 bases, and 11 bases separated the two germline ends. Germline V gene sequence: CDR1 DFQATT, CDR2 SNEGSKA (reference sequence). This CDR3 spans 14 amino acids. CDR3 DNA: TGCAGTGCTAGAGGGGCCGGGCCAAATTCACCCCTCCACTTT. Encoded protein: CSARGAGPNSPLHF.

The chain couples TRBV2 to TRBJ1-5; 7 bases match TRBD1. Germline-derived CDR1 and CDR2 are SNHLY and FYNNEI. The junction had 6 bases not matched to a gene; V was cut back by 9 bases and J by 4 bases. This CDR3 is built from 13 residues. The CDR3 loop is CASAGTDNQPQHF. The CDR3 DNA follows: TGTGCCAGTGCCGGGACAGATAATCAGCCCCAGCATTTT.

This chain joins TRBV28 and TRBJ2-2; a weak D match, TRBD1 (5 bases). Germline CDR1 MDHEN, CDR2 SYDVKM. V was cut by 1 base and J by 4 bases, with 10 bases left in between. This CDR3 is 15 amino acids long. The chain's CDR3 is CASSLSGSGTGELFF. For the CDR3, the DNA is TGTGCCAGCAGTTTATCAGGGTCGGGCACCGGGGAGCTGTTTTTT.

The gene calls are TRBV6-1 and TRBJ2-5, with 14 bases that match TRBD2. This CDR3 has 16 amino acids. Germline V CDR1 and CDR2: MNHNS, SASEGT. The V and J ends lost 8 bases and 4 bases, in that order; junction bases with no gene match: 9. The CDR3 sequence is CASSTGLAGGGETQYF. CDR3 DNA: TGTGCCAGCTCAACAGGACTAGCGGGGGGTGGAGAGACCCAGTACTTC.

This clonotype was seen ten or more times. This chain links TRBV20-1 with TRBJ2-7; D gene unclear. The V gene lost 0 bases and the J gene lost 2 bases, with 11 bases spanning the gap. This CDR3 has 14 residues. From germline, CDR1 is DFQATT and CDR2 SNEGSKA (reference sequence). The CDR3 reads CSARDYVTAYEQYV. Written as DNA, the CDR3 is TGCAGTGCTAGAGATTATGTGACCGCCTACGAGCAGTACGTC.

This clonotype was observed a few times. The chain's CDR3 is CASSPGPSQYF. For the CDR3, the DNA is TGTGCCAGCAGCCCAGGGCCTTCCCAGTACTTC. The chain recombines TRBV11-2 with TRBJ2-5; possible D gene TRBD1, 5 bases. This CDR3 contains 11 residues. Trimming shortened V by 5 bases and J by 9 bases, and 10 bases separated the two germline ends. CDR1 is SGHAT and CDR2 is FQNNGV in the germline V gene.

This clonotype was found a few times. The genes are TRBV5-1 and TRBJ1-4, with 8 positions matching TRBD1. With 1 base clipped from V and 2 bases from J, the junction kept 4 bases outside the gene matches. CDR3 size: 16 residues. Germline V lookup: CDR1 SGHRS, CDR2 YFSETQ. This chain's CDR3 is CASSLPTGGTNEKLFF. In DNA, the CDR3 is TGCGCCAGCAGCTTGCCAACAGGGGGGACTAATGAAAAACTGTTTTTT.

This clonotype came up a few times. This rearrangement joins TRBV10-1 to TRBJ2-2, with 7 bases that match TRBD2. CDR1 and CDR2 from the germline V gene are WNHNN and SYGVQD (reference sequence). Trimming cost V 9 bases and J 4 bases; bases outside gene matches: 11. CDR3 length: 15 amino acids. CDR3 amino acids: CASGGDRGGTGELFF. CDR3 DNA sequence: TGCGCCAGTGGCGGGGATCGCGGGGGCACCGGGGAGCTGTTTTTT.

This clonotype was seen at least ten times. The chain's CDR3 is CASSPGTGNTIYF. The CDR3 coding sequence is TGTGCCAGCAGCCCAGGAACTGGAAACACCATATATTTT. The chain joins TRBV7-7 to TRBJ1-3; D is unresolved. The CDR3 extends over 13 amino acids. Per germline, CDR1 SSHAT and CDR2 FNYEAQ (reference sequence). With 5 bases removed from V and 2 bases from J, the gap between germline ends came to 7 bases.

This clonotype was detected many times. The chain is built from TRBV5-1 and TRBJ1-1; 10 bases are a match to TRBD1. Germline loops: CDR1 SGHRS, CDR2 YFSETQ. V was pared by 0 bases and J by 4 bases, with 3 bases of the junction left unmatched. The CDR3 runs to 15 residues. The CDR3 loop reads CASSLEDRGATEAFF. As DNA, the CDR3 is TGCGCCAGCAGCTTGGAGGACAGGGGGGCCACTGAAGCTTTCTTT. The full variable domain, completed using reference TRBV5-1 and TRBJ1-1, is KAGVTQTPRYLIKTRGQQVTLSCSPISGHRSVSWYQQTPGQGLQFLFEYFSETQRNKGNFPGRFSGRQFSNSRSEMNVSTLELGDSALYLCASSLEDRGATEAFFGQGTRLTVV.

This clonotype was seen at least ten times. This chain joins TRBV29-1 and TRBJ2-1; D ambiguous. Between the trimmed V and J ends, which lost 2 bases and 7 bases, there was a span of 9 bases. The CDR3 runs 12 residues. The germline V gene encodes CDR1 SQVTM and CDR2 ANQGSEA. CDR3 region: CSVERSGNEQFF. The CDR3 coding sequence is TGCAGCGTTGAAAGGTCCGGAAATGAGCAGTTCTTC.

This chain connects TRBV5-1 to TRBJ2-1; D is unresolved. V was clipped by 0 bases and J by 6 bases, with 10 bases between them. The germline gives CDR1 SGHRS, CDR2 YFSETQ. CDR3 size: 14 residues. CDR3 region: CASSLELRANEQFF. For the CDR3, the DNA is TGCGCCAGCAGCTTGGAGCTCCGGGCCAATGAGCAGTTCTTC. The whole variable domain, filled in from reference TRBV5-1 and TRBJ2-1, reads KAGVTQTPRYLIKTRGQQVTLSCSPISGHRSVSWYQQTPGQGLQFLFEYFSETQRNKGNFPGRFSGRQFSNSRSEMNVSTLELGDSALYLCASSLELRANEQFFGPGTRLTVL.

This clonotype has a handful of counts. The chain uses TRBV4-1 and TRBJ1-2; D is unclear. V lost 1 base to trimming and J lost 5 bases, with 5 bases between them. This CDR3 spans 12 amino acids. Germline CDR1 is MGHRA and CDR2 is YSYEKL. In nucleotides, the CDR3 is TGCGCCAGCAGCCAAGTCAATTATGGCTACACCTTC. The encoded protein is CASSQVNYGYTF.

This clonotype was picked up many times. V usage is TRBV3-1 and J usage is TRBJ2-1; D may match TRBD1 or TRBD2 (5 bases each). Trimming took off 4 bases at V and 6 bases at J, with 16 bases between the two ends. Per the germline V gene, CDR1 is LGHDT and CDR2 is YNNKEL (reference sequence). The CDR3 runs to 15 residues. CDR3 sequence reads: CASSRSGTRANEQFF. The CDR3 DNA follows: TGTGCCAGCAGCCGCTCAGGGACCCGAGCCAATGAGCAGTTCTTC.

The chain recombines TRBV28 with TRBJ2-7; TRBD2 agrees at 7 bases. Germline loops: CDR1 MDHEN, CDR2 SYDVKM. The length of the CDR3 is 12 residues. The junction had 1 base not matched to a gene; V was cut back by 6 bases and J by 2 bases. The CDR3 region is CASRGGTYEQYV. The CDR3 DNA reads TGTGCCAGCAGGGGGGGGACCTACGAGCAGTACGTC.

This clonotype occurred many times. The CDR3 reads CASSPTYQETQYF. CDR3 sequence (DNA): TGTGCCAGCAGCCCGACATACCAAGAGACCCAGTACTTC. V gene TRBV3-1 combines with J gene TRBJ2-5; D uncertain. CDR1 is LGHDT and CDR2 is YNNKEL in the germline V gene (reference sequence). The CDR3 extends over 13 amino acids. V was trimmed by 4 bases and J by 0 bases, leaving 6 bases between them.

This clonotype came up a few times. The chain has TRBV19 and TRBJ2-1; no firm D call. Germline V gene sequence: CDR1 LNHDA, CDR2 SQIVND (reference sequence). Trimming left V 0 bases short and J 8 bases short, with 5 bases between. There are 12 residues in the CDR3. This chain's CDR3 is CASSIEGYEQFF. The CDR3, as DNA: TGTGCCAGTAGTATAGAAGGATATGAGCAGTTCTTC.

This chain links TRBV7-6 with TRBJ2-2; 8 bases fit TRBD1. This CDR3 is 16 amino acids long. The germline V gene encodes CDR1 SGHVS and CDR2 FNYEAQ. V was clipped by 5 bases and J by 4 bases; unmatched bases: 9. Here the CDR3 DNA reads TGTGCCAGCAGCCAGGTCCAGGGGGCGGGCACCGGGGAGCTGTTTTTT. It translates to CASSQVQGAGTGELFF.

V and J are TRBV5-1 and TRBJ1-2; D may be TRBD1 (6 bases). Germline V lookup: CDR1 SGHRS, CDR2 YFSETQ. This CDR3 has 14 residues. V gave up 5 bases and J gave up 8 bases, with 19 bases separating them. The CDR3 protein is CASSPPGGPEGYTF. In nucleotides, the CDR3 is TGCGCCAGCAGTCCTCCCGGGGGCCCCGAAGGCTACACCTTC.